This TCR beta chain was captured by sequencing in a study of shared T cell receptors in the human thymus (dated by TCRdb to the early 2020s). For the wider study: The study examined how self-reactive, shared T-cell receptor alpha chains are generated in the human thymus.

As for this clone: The specificity of this receptor is unknown. No qualities accompany the bases; no much larger clone lies one base away.

The library was obtained by the immunoSEQ multiplex PCR assay. Imported from immuneACCESS, the table was reduced by TCRdb to in-frame sequences with V and J called. These copies leave out some clones; in studies compared against another copy, an unresolved V gene accounts for under half, and the cause of the remainder is not known. For this sample there are roughly 550,000 clones; about four fifths appear just once. The ten largest clones capture about 0.012% of the sample. The V end gives up 1 base and the J end 6 bases, leaving 4 bases in the junction not matched to a gene. From the germline V gene (reference sequence), CDR1 is GTSNPN and CDR2 is SVGIG. Reading from cysteine to phenylalanine, the CDR3 counts 13 amino acids. The read is trimmed to its CDR3 DNA, 39 bases read in frame from base 1. This sample was also put to use in a study of human thymus T cells. The second study, in turn, reports: The donors were immunologically healthy infants in Finland who had open corrective cardiac surgery for congenital heart defects. Thymus tissue was collected as surgical resects that were removed during corrective cardiac surgery. Usage of V and J gene segments appeared to be biased in both the thymic and the peripheral blood repertoires. Highly overlapping thymic TCR repertoires among unrelated individuals were reported in the related research. TCR alpha and beta repertoires from roughly 8 infant thymus samples and a few related peripheral blood samples were characterized in the study. Donor ages ranged from about 6 to 250 days, and the cohort comprised more than 5 male and two female infants. Thymocytes were released mechanically from tissue and stored at -70 °C as pellets of about 9-32 million cells. Genomic DNA was extracted from frozen cell pellets with a QIAsymphony instrument. The immunoSEQ multiplex PCR assay was used to amplify the TCRB and TCRAD loci from a standardized amount of quality-controlled genomic DNA. The V(D)J region was spanned by amplicons of a length sufficient to cover the CDR3 and to identify V and J genes. Through the commercial immunoSEQ service, the amplicons were sequenced on an Illumina platform. Primer bias and sequencing errors were corrected using previously described methods, and TCRAD and TCRB definitions followed the IMGT database. Analysis of the repertoires was done with immunoSEQ Analyzer 3.0 and VDJTools and included basic statistics, V/J segment usage, diversity estimates, rarefaction and pairwise overlap. Diversity was estimated using the Chao1, ChaoE, Efron-Thisted, Shannon and inverse Simpson indices, and was also estimated on datasets down-sampled to the size of the smallest sample. For repertoire overlap, CDR3 nucleotide sequence, V gene and J gene had to match strictly, and clustering was done by Jaccard-based multidimensional scaling. On average, thymus samples gave about 750,000 unique TCRB clonotypes, whereas blood samples gave about 84,000.

The origin of this receptor is a boy in the first two years of life with a congenital heart defect. Donor details come from another sample of the same person, matched by shared clones. Sequencing was performed on thymocytes. The V and J genes are TRBV30 and TRBJ2-7; the junction holds 9 bases that match TRBD1. The DNA reads TGTGCCTGGAGTGAGGGACAGGGCCCCGAGCAGTACTTC. The resulting protein is CAWSEGQGPEQYF.